The table lists the clone carrying this TCR beta chain with many counts. These data come from a study of patients and donors after allogeneic stem cell transplantation. Each CDR3 protein is one row after TCRdb ran MiXCR on the RT-PCR reads. In the table there are tens of thousands of distinct CDR3 sequences, 5% of which are singletons. Trimming pared 8 bases from V and 8 bases from J, leaving 18 bases between. This CDR3 has 14 residues. Germline CDR1 reads LGHDT; CDR2 reads YNNKEL (reference sequence). The receptor's source is a human donor who was either an allogeneic HSCT recipient or a stem cell or donor lymphocyte infusion donor (not recorded which). It is not recorded whose cells these are; they may come from a transplant donor. V usage is TRBV3-1 and J usage is TRBJ1-4, with D perhaps TRBD1 (6 bases). Sequenced material: blood, either unsorted or a sorted T cell fraction (not recorded which). The CDR3 reads CASGPPRGGEKLFF. Written as DNA, the CDR3 is TGTGCCAGCGGCCCCCCCAGGGGAGGGGAAAAACTGTTTTTT.